The sequence of this T cell receptor (beta chain) was determined in a study of blood T cell repertoires in COVID-19. As for the study in general: The study drew acute and convalescent COVID-19 samples from the United States, Italy and Spain. Sample material is recorded as cDNA or gDNA derived from T cells, B-cell-depleted T cells, or PBMCs.

In the original workflow: Researchers report that nucleated cell counts were estimated from reference gene primer amplification. Sequencing used immunoSEQ multiplex PCR; TCRdb keeps in-frame clones, though not all of them. For V, J and clone size, that table is used; D and trimming come from the DNA. The sample has 50,000 to 65,000 clones, 81% seen once; the top ten hold about 5.3%. The CDR3 consists of 16 residues. Germline CDR1 reads KGHDR; CDR2 reads SFDVKD. Deletions cut 4 bases from V and 4 bases from J, with 15 bases between. Sequenced material: peripheral blood. This rearrangement joins TRBV24-1 to TRBJ2-2; tentatively, D is TRBD1 (6 bases). The receptor's source is a woman in her fifties or sixties with acute or convalescent COVID-19. CDR3 sequence (DNA): TGTGCCACCAGTGACCCCGGACAGTCAGGCACCGGGGAGCTGTTTTTT. It yields the protein CATSDPGQSGTGELFF.